The 25 T cell receptor beta chains in this list originate from one sample, sequenced in a study of shared clonotypes between healthy human individuals. Libraries were prepared by immunoSEQ multiplex PCR; TCRdb keeps only in-frame clonotypes and omits some of them. The table records more than 2,000,000 clones, 85% to 95% of them present only once. Sequencing was carried out using naive CD4+ T cells sorted from blood. The sample's subset: CD45RA+ positively selected. These receptors were taken from a man aged 18 to 29 in good health.

This chain joins TRBV27 and TRBJ2-1, with 7 nucleotides matching TRBD2. The CDR3 has 16 amino acids. J gave up 7 bases and V 5 bases, and 14 bases lay outside the gene matches. Germline CDR1 reads MNHEY; CDR2 reads SMNVEV (reference sequence). DNA for the CDR3: TGTGCCAGCAGTCCCCTGGTTGCGGGGGTAGGAAATGAGCAGTTCTTC. This translates into CASSPLVAGVGNEQFF.

The rearrangement links TRBV2 to TRBJ1-2; TRBD1 might be the D (5 bases). The germline V gene encodes CDR1 SNHLY and CDR2 FYNNEI. V dropped 6 bases and J dropped 8 bases, with 19 bases sitting between them. The CDR3 is 14 amino acids. This CDR3 is CASSLQGDLSGYTF. The CDR3 bases are TGTGCCAGCAGCTTGCAGGGTGACCTTTCCGGCTACACCTTC.

The chain carries TRBV6-1 and TRBJ2-6; D unresolved. Germline V CDR1 and CDR2: MNHNS, SASEGT. Trimming took off 2 bases at V and 0 bases at J, with 11 bases between the two ends. The CDR3 has 17 amino acids. The CDR3 DNA sequence: TGTGCCAGCAGTGAACAACAAGGCCGCTCTGGGGCCAACGTCCTGACTTTC. Its translation is CASSEQQGRSGANVLTF.

V and J are TRBV13 and TRBJ2-1; 8 bases line up with TRBD2. The J segment lost 4 bases and the V segment lost 2 bases, leaving 4 bases of the junction unmatched. The CDR3 runs to 15 residues. The germline CDR1 and CDR2 sequences are PRHDT and FYEKMQ (reference sequence). In DNA, the CDR3 is TGTGCCAGCAGCTTACACCGGGGGGGATACAATGAGCAGTTCTTC. Amino acids: CASSLHRGGYNEQFF.

The V call is TRBV5-1, the J call TRBJ2-5; TRBD2 is a possible D gene (7 bases). Germline values: CDR1 SGHRS, CDR2 YFSETQ. V dropped 0 bases and J dropped 4 bases, with 13 bases sitting between them. CDR3 size: 15 residues. The DNA for the CDR3 is TGCGCCAGCAGCTTGGTAGGGGGAGGGTCAGAGACCCAGTACTTC. Protein: CASSLVGGGSETQYF.

The chain carries TRBV14 and TRBJ1-5; D unresolved. CDR1 and CDR2 (germline): SGHDN, FVKESK. Deletions cut 1 base from V and 2 bases from J, with 12 bases between. The CDR3 covers 16 residues. In DNA, the CDR3 is TGTGCCAGCAGCCAAGGCAAAGGGTTGGGCAATCAGCCCCAGCATTTT. Translation: CASSQGKGLGNQPQHF.

This chain uses TRBV5-6 with TRBJ1-5; no definite D call. V shed 4 bases and J shed 2 bases, with 13 bases lying between them. In germline, CDR1 is SGHDT, CDR2 YYEEEE. This CDR3 has 15 residues. CDR3 amino acids: CASSENPERNQPQHF. The CDR3 region has the DNA TGTGCCAGCAGCGAAAATCCAGAGCGCAATCAGCCCCAGCATTTT.

A note on this clone: The same CDR3 arises from other DNA sequences in this sample as well. J is TRBJ1-6 and V is TRBV5-1; the match to TRBD1 covers 11 bases. V lost 4 bases to trimming and J lost 8 bases; unmatched junction nucleotides: 2. CDR1 SGHRS and CDR2 YFSETQ come from the germline V gene. This CDR3 region has 14 residues. This CDR3 reads CASSPGQGDSPLHF. The CDR3 nucleotides are TGCGCCAGCAGCCCGGGACAGGGGGATTCACCCCTCCACTTT.

Remarks on this clone: This sample also contains other DNA sequences that code for the same CDR3. The rearrangement joins TRBV30 to TRBJ1-5; tentative D call: TRBD1 (6 bases). The CDR3 consists of 13 residues. Trimming stripped 2 bases from V and 4 bases from J, with 9 bases between. The V gene's germline CDR1 is GTSNPN and CDR2 SVGIG (reference sequence). CDR3 amino acids: CAWSPTGNQPQHF. The CDR3 coding sequence is TGTGCCTGGAGTCCCACAGGGAATCAGCCCCAGCATTTT.

V gene TRBV5-1 combines with J gene TRBJ2-1; 11 bases line up with TRBD2. Germline assignment: CDR1 SGHRS and CDR2 YFSETQ. The CDR3 is made up of 17 amino acids. V shed 0 bases, J shed 7 bases, and the junction held 9 bases outside the gene matches. The CDR3 sequence is CASSLATLAGGSNEQFF. CDR3 nucleotides: TGCGCCAGCAGCTTGGCCACTCTAGCGGGGGGATCTAATGAGCAGTTCTTC. Variable domain in full (rest from reference TRBV5-1 and TRBJ2-1): KAGVTQTPRYLIKTRGQQVTLSCSPISGHRSVSWYQQTPGQGLQFLFEYFSETQRNKGNFPGRFSGRQFSNSRSEMNVSTLELGDSALYLCASSLATLAGGSNEQFFGPGTRLTVL.

CDR3: CASSEEIPSSQYF. The CDR3 DNA is TGTGCCAGCAGTGAAGAAATCCCTTCTAGCCAGTACTTC. The chain links TRBV6-1 to TRBJ2-7; weak D call: TRBD2 (5 bases). CDR3 size: 13 residues. Trimming took off 1 base at V and 10 bases at J, with 14 bases between the two ends. Germline V gene sequence: CDR1 MNHNS, CDR2 SASEGT.

This clone was recorded only once. V gene TRBV4-3 combines with J gene TRBJ2-1; 7 positions agree with TRBD1. CDR3 length equals 13 residues. V shed 2 bases and J 10 bases; nucleotides not matched to a gene: 5. The V gene's germline CDR1 is LGHNA and CDR2 YSLEER. CDR3 sequence reads: CASSQLDRSEQFF. In nucleotides, the CDR3 is TGCGCCAGCAGCCAACTGGACAGGTCGGAGCAGTTCTTC.

V and J are TRBV7-6 and TRBJ2-3, with D possibly being TRBD1 or TRBD2 (5 bases each). The CDR3 loop spans 14 amino acids. Trimming pared 4 bases from V and 1 base from J, leaving 9 bases between. CDR1 is SGHVS and CDR2 is FNYEAQ in the germline V gene. CDR3 sequence (DNA): TGTGCCAGCAGCTCGGGACGCCGCACAGATACGCAGTATTTT. Translating gives CASSSGRRTDTQYF.

This clone showed up just a few times. This chain joins TRBV10-1 and TRBJ1-6; no clear D gene. V lost 5 bases, J lost 7 bases, and 9 bases lay in between. Germline CDR1 is WNHNN and CDR2 is SYGVQD (reference sequence). The length of the CDR3 is 13 residues. The CDR3 loop reads CASSMAMNSPLHF. CDR3 nucleotide sequence: TGCGCCAGCAGTATGGCTATGAATTCACCCCTCCACTTT.

The CDR3 is CASSLARGGTTGELFF. The CDR3 DNA reads as TGTGCCAGCAGCTTAGCGCGGGGGGGGACCACCGGGGAGCTGTTTTTT. The J gene is TRBJ2-2, the V gene TRBV7-6; 9 bases match TRBD2. Per germline, CDR1 SGHVS and CDR2 FNYEAQ. The trim removed 0 bases at V and 4 bases at J, leaving 3 bases unmatched. This CDR3 contains 16 residues. Combining the CDR3 with reference TRBV7-6 and TRBJ2-2 gives the whole variable domain GAGVSQSPRYKVTKRGQDVALRCDPISGHVSLYWYRQALGQGPEFLTYFNYEAQQDKSGLPNDRFSAERPEGSISTLTIQRTEQRDSAMYRCASSLARGGTTGELFFGEGSRLTVL.

This chain joins TRBV10-3 and TRBJ2-3; TRBD2 matches at 8 bases. CDR1 and CDR2 (germline): ENHRY, SYGVKD. The CDR3 contains 12 residues. V lost 6 bases to trimming and J lost 6 bases; unmatched junction nucleotides: 2. CDR3 in DNA: TGTGCCATCAGGCCGGGGGGGGATACGCAGTATTTT. Protein product: CAIRPGGDTQYF.

The CDR3 spells CASSLVGSGTYEQYF. CDR3 nucleotide sequence: TGTGCCAGCAGCTTAGTTGGTAGCGGGACCTACGAGCAGTACTTC. V is TRBV5-4 and J is TRBJ2-7; 8 nucleotides line up with TRBD2. The V gene end was trimmed by 2 bases and the J gene end by 2 bases; junction bases not matched to a gene: 6. The germline V gene has CDR1 SGHNT and CDR2 YYREEE (reference sequence). The CDR3 runs 15 residues.

This clone was seen a few times. This rearrangement joins TRBV7-2 to TRBJ2-7, with a weak D call TRBD1 (5 bases). This CDR3 spans 15 amino acids. Germline CDR1 and CDR2: SGHTA and FQGNSA. Trimming removed 5 bases from V and 0 bases from J, with 14 bases in between. The CDR3 is CASSLIGESSYEQYF. The CDR3 DNA reads TGTGCCAGCAGCCTGATAGGGGAATCCTCCTACGAGCAGTACTTC.

This clone was counted a single time. V is TRBV27 and J is TRBJ2-7; 11 positions match TRBD2. The J segment lost 6 bases and the V segment lost 6 bases, leaving 7 bases of the junction unmatched. This CDR3 comprises 14 residues. The germline gives CDR1 MNHEY, CDR2 SMNVEV (reference sequence). The CDR3 nucleotides read TGTGCCAGCAGCTTAGCGGGAGGGCCACCCGAGCAGTACTTC. It encodes CASSLAGGPPEQYF.

V gene TRBV18 combines with J gene TRBJ2-6; D may correspond to TRBD1 or TRBD2 (5 bases each). This CDR3 has 18 amino acids. Germline-derived CDR1 and CDR2 are KGHSH and LQKENI. Trimming pared 0 bases from V and 0 bases from J, leaving 12 bases between. The CDR3 loop is CASSPPGYGTSGANVLTF. The CDR3 DNA is TGTGCCAGCTCACCACCGGGTTACGGGACCTCTGGGGCCAACGTCCTGACTTTC.

V is TRBV6-1 and J is TRBJ2-2; TRBD2 agrees at 9 bases. The V segment lost 3 bases and the J segment 4 bases; nucleotides outside the gene matches: 9. This CDR3 is built from 17 residues. Germline CDR1 is MNHNS and CDR2 is SASEGT. The CDR3 DNA reads TGTGCCAGCAGTGACGGCGGGAGGGCCGCCGGCACCGGGGAGCTGTTTTTT. This codes for CASSDGGRAAGTGELFF.

The V and J genes are TRBV6-1 and TRBJ2-7; D call uncertain. Germline V gene lookup returns CDR1 MNHNS and CDR2 SASEGT. The CDR3 runs 11 residues. The V gene lost 5 bases and the J gene lost 10 bases, with 12 bases spanning the gap. CDR3 DNA sequence: TGTGCCAGCAGTTTCGCGAGGTTACAGTACTTC. Protein: CASSFARLQYF.

The chain employs TRBV2 and TRBJ2-1; 7 nucleotides align to TRBD1. Germline trimming cut 5 bases from V and 12 bases from J; bases unmatched to any gene: 10. The CDR3 loop spans 13 amino acids. CDR1 and CDR2 (germline): SNHLY, FYNNEI. The CDR3 coding sequence is TGTGCCAGCAGTCCAACGACAGGGCAGGCGCAGTTCTTC. Residues: CASSPTTGQAQFF.

J is TRBJ1-5 and V is TRBV6-6; the D is unclear. Between the trimmed V and J ends, which lost 4 bases and 6 bases, there was a span of 13 bases. This CDR3 spans 14 amino acids. The V gene's germline CDR1 is MNHNY and CDR2 SVGAGI (reference sequence). CDR3 sequence: CASSSSAPGQPQHF. The CDR3 nucleotides are TGTGCCAGCAGTTCTAGTGCTCCCGGTCAGCCCCAGCATTTT.

This chain uses TRBV7-9 with TRBJ2-1; 13 bases line up with TRBD2. The ends lost 4 bases at V and 8 bases at J; junction bases unmatched: 8. This CDR3 comprises 16 residues. In germline, CDR1 is SEHNR, CDR2 FQNEAQ (reference sequence). CDR3 amino acids: CASSSPGLAGLDEQFF. The DNA for the CDR3 is TGTGCCAGCAGCTCTCCGGGACTAGCGGGATTAGATGAGCAGTTCTTC.